These 14 T cell receptor beta chains originate from one sample sequenced in a study of cytomegalovirus exposure and HLA in healthy donors. Repertoires were generated with immunoSEQ multiplex PCR, while TCRdb's copy carries only in-frame clones and drops some. The sample lists 43,000 or so clones, 80% to 95% occurring once. Sequencing was performed on PBMCs. Receptors were obtained from a man between 18 and 35 years old in good health and CMV-seronegative.

The chain employs TRBV27 and TRBJ2-7; tentatively, D is TRBD1 (5 bases). Trimming took 4 bases from V and 4 from J, leaving 14 bases between them. The CDR3 spans 14 residues. Germline V CDR1 and CDR2: MNHEY, SMNVEV (reference sequence). The CDR3 DNA reads as TGTGCCAGCAGTTACTCGGTCCCAGGGTACGAGCAGTACTTC. Protein product: CASSYSVPGYEQYF.

The J gene is TRBJ1-4, the V gene TRBV15; 7 positions agree with TRBD1. V lost 10 bases to trimming and J lost 6 bases; unmatched junction nucleotides: 8. CDR3 length: 13 amino acids. Germline lookup yields CDR1 LNHNV and CDR2 YYDKDF (reference sequence). The CDR3 DNA is TGTGCCATAGGCCGAGACAGGGATGAAAAACTGTTTTTT. Residues: CAIGRDRDEKLFF.

CDR3 protein: CASSQLAGGPNEQFF. Here the CDR3 DNA reads TGTGCCAGCAGCCAACTAGCGGGGGGGCCCAATGAGCAGTTCTTC. The V gene is TRBV4-2, the J gene TRBJ2-1; 12 nucleotides line up with TRBD2. V shed 2 bases, J shed 6 bases, and the junction held 2 bases outside the gene matches. The CDR3 covers 15 residues. Looked up from germline, CDR1 is LGHNA and CDR2 is YNFKEQ.

The chain couples TRBV19 to TRBJ1-5; no clear D gene. The V end was cut by 3 bases, the J end by 7 bases, with 13 bases between. CDR1 is LNHDA and CDR2 is SQIVND in the germline V gene (reference sequence). This CDR3 has 14 residues. CDR3 DNA: TGTGCCAGTAGTATGCGGGGAGGCAGCCAGCCCCAGCATTTT. Protein sequence: CASSMRGGSQPQHF.

V usage is TRBV7-9 and J usage is TRBJ1-4; D gene uncertain. Trimming stripped 0 bases from V and 0 bases from J, with 2 bases between. CDR1 and CDR2 (germline): SEHNR, FQNEAQ (reference sequence). The CDR3 runs to 14 residues. CDR3 protein: CASSLAATNEKLFF. In nucleotides, the CDR3 is TGTGCCAGCAGCTTAGCCGCAACTAATGAAAAACTGTTTTTT.

The chain couples TRBV11-2 to TRBJ1-2; 7 bases map to TRBD1. After removal of 5 bases from V and 4 bases from J, the junction contained 4 bases not matched to a gene. The CDR3 extends over 13 amino acids. Looked up from germline, CDR1 is SGHAT and CDR2 is FQNNGV. The CDR3 sequence is CASSPGTAYGYTF. DNA for the CDR3: TGTGCCAGCAGCCCCGGGACAGCCTATGGCTACACCTTC. Full variable domain (rest looked up from reference TRBV11-2 and TRBJ1-2): EAGVAQSPRYKIIEKRQSVAFWCNPISGHATLYWYQQILGQGPKLLIQFQNNGVVDDSQLPKDRFSAERLKGVDSTLKIQPAKLEDSAVYLCASSPGTAYGYTFGSGTRLTVV.

This rearrangement joins TRBV29-1 to TRBJ2-1, with 7 bases fitting TRBD1. Trimming took 6 bases from V and 7 from J; bases not matched to a gene: 9. Germline V gene lookup returns CDR1 SQVTM and CDR2 ANQGSEA. The CDR3 sequence is 13 residues long. CDR3 residues: CSVYTGVGNEQFF. The DNA for the CDR3 is TGCAGCGTGTATACAGGGGTGGGGAATGAGCAGTTCTTC.

The chain carries TRBV6-6 and TRBJ2-5; 14 bases agree with TRBD2. This CDR3 has 16 amino acids. The germline gives CDR1 MNHNY, CDR2 SVGAGI (reference sequence). J gave up 3 bases and V 4 bases, and 4 bases lay outside the gene matches. This chain's CDR3 is CASSSTTSGREETQYF. The CDR3 DNA reads as TGTGCCAGCAGTTCAACGACTAGCGGGAGGGAAGAGACCCAGTACTTC.

CDR3 region: CASSLDGSGTGELFF. Here the CDR3 DNA reads TGTGCCAGCAGCTTGGACGGGAGTGGCACCGGGGAGCTGTTTTTT. V usage is TRBV7-8 and J usage is TRBJ2-2; perhaps TRBD2 as D (6 bases). CDR1 SGHVS and CDR2 FQNEAQ come from the germline V gene. CDR3 size: 15 residues. The V end was cut by 3 bases, the J end by 4 bases, with 12 bases between.

The rearrangement links TRBV7-8 to TRBJ1-5; D remains ambiguous. The CDR3 runs to 12 residues. Germline V gene lookup returns CDR1 SGHVS and CDR2 FQNEAQ. Trimming removed 2 bases from V and 5 bases from J, with 4 bases in between. The DNA of the CDR3 is TGTGCCAGCAGCTTACAGGATCAGCCCCAGCATTTT. Translating gives CASSLQDQPQHF. The complete variable domain, with remaining parts taken from reference TRBV7-8 and TRBJ1-5, reads GAGVSQSPRYKVAKRGQDVALRCDPISGHVSLFWYQQALGQGPEFLTYFQNEAQLDKSGLPSDRFFAERPEGSVSTLKIQRTQQEDSAVYLCASSLQDQPQHFGDGTRLSIL.

The CDR3, as DNA: TGTGCCAGCAGCGAGCACCGACTAGCGGATACAGATACGCAGTATTTT. It is translated as CASSEHRLADTDTQYF. The chain carries TRBV11-1 and TRBJ2-3; 9 nucleotides match TRBD2. The J segment lost 3 bases and the V segment lost 5 bases, leaving 9 bases of the junction unmatched. The CDR3 contains 16 residues. Germline loops: CDR1 SGHAT, CDR2 FQDESV (reference sequence). Combining the CDR3 with reference TRBV11-1 and TRBJ2-3 gives the whole variable domain EAEVAQSPRYKITEKSQAVAFWCDPISGHATLYWYRQILGQGPELLVQFQDESVVDDSQLPKDRFSAERLKGVDSTLKIQPAELGDSAMYLCASSEHRLADTDTQYFGPGTRLTVL.

This sequence joins TRBV7-9 and TRBJ1-4, with TRBD1 matching 10 bases. V trimming: 5 bases; J trimming: 7 bases; junction bases outside the gene matches: 4. Germline V gives CDR1 SEHNR, CDR2 FQNEAQ (reference sequence). The CDR3 is made up of 14 amino acids. CDR3 amino acids: CASSIDRGPEKLFF. CDR3 bases: TGTGCCAGCAGCATCGACAGGGGGCCTGAAAAACTGTTTTTT.

V gene TRBV5-4 combines with J gene TRBJ2-7; 7 bases are shared with TRBD2. V gave up 4 bases and J gave up 2 bases; unmatched junction bases: 12. The CDR3 has 16 residues. Germline values: CDR1 SGHNT, CDR2 YYREEE (reference sequence). CDR3 DNA: TGTGCCAGCAGCGGCCGGGCTAGCGGTAATCCCTACGAGCAGTACTTC. It yields the protein CASSGRASGNPYEQYF.

The chain is built from TRBV5-1 and TRBJ2-3, with TRBD2 matching 8 bases. CDR1 is SGHRS, CDR2 YFSETQ, per germline. This CDR3 has 19 residues. Trimming cost V 2 bases and J 4 bases; bases outside gene matches: 18. The DNA for the CDR3 is TGCGCCAGCAGCTTTTGGGGCCAGGGTTCGTCGGGAGGGTCAGATACGCAGTATTTT. This translates into CASSFWGQGSSGGSDTQYF.